These T cell receptor beta chains were read from a single sample in a study of monozygotic twins with inflammatory bowel disease. TCRdb processed the 5' RACE reads again and assigns one entry to each CDR3 protein, with no DNA. This repertoire includes under 200,000 distinct CDR3 sequences. The specimen was blood. These receptors came from a human donor with ulcerative colitis or Crohn's disease, or a healthy co-twin of an affected twin (not recorded which). The CDR3 runs from the conserved cysteine through the conserved F or W. The order of the fields is V gene, J gene, CDR3 protein.

V gene: TRBV7-8
J gene: TRBJ2-5
CDR3 protein: CASSSHHRDAGWETQYF

V gene: TRBV4-3
J gene: TRBJ2-1
CDR3 protein: CASSQHRGGTNSGHNNEQFF

V gene: TRBV18
J gene: TRBJ2-2
CDR3 protein: CASSSWAGTDVEVNTGELFF

V gene: TRBV5-6
J gene: TRBJ2-3
CDR3 protein: CASSLVIWVTDTQYF

V gene: TRBV3-1
J gene: TRBJ1-5
CDR3 protein: CASSKTNSNQPQHF

V gene: TRBV6-1
J gene: TRBJ2-7
CDR3 protein: CASRSRDSRGTIYEQYF

V gene: TRBV4-1
J gene: TRBJ2-7
CDR3 protein: CASSHGRPGQPYEQYF

V gene: TRBV2
J gene: TRBJ1-2
CDR3 protein: CASRVLNYGYTF

V gene: TRBV20-1
J gene: TRBJ2-5
CDR3 protein: CSASREGGRETQYF

V gene: TRBV6-5
J gene: TRBJ2-5
CDR3 protein: CASSYSRNQETQYF

V gene: TRBV19
J gene: TRBJ2-7
CDR3 protein: CASSRDRSRDEQYF

V gene: TRBV7-8
J gene: TRBJ1-5
CDR3 protein: CASSFRVLQPQHF

V gene: TRBV18
J gene: TRBJ2-7
CDR3 protein: CASSPAIFYEQYF

V gene: TRBV6-1
J gene: TRBJ2-2
CDR3 protein: CASLGGSRAGELFF

V gene: TRBV19
J gene: TRBJ2-7
CDR3 protein: CASSVTGATYEQYF

V gene: TRBV6-5
J gene: TRBJ2-2
CDR3 protein: CASSYQGMVDTGELFF

V gene: TRBV7-7
J gene: TRBJ2-5
CDR3 protein: CASSLTGDQETQYF

V gene: TRBV2
J gene: TRBJ1-1
CDR3 protein: CASSGAGGFMNTEAFF

V gene: TRBV5-4
J gene: TRBJ2-7
CDR3 protein: CASSLGGTRSSYEQYF

V gene: TRBV4-3
J gene: TRBJ1-2
CDR3 protein: CASSQEVMTYGYTF